This TCR beta chain was sequenced during a study of lymphopenia after photon versus proton radiotherapy. Notes on the study in general: In patients who died, overall survival fell as post-nadir TCR diversity dropped more.

CDR1 and CDR2 (germline): SGHDT, YYEEEE. This CDR3 has 16 amino acids. The V gene end was trimmed by 4 bases and the J gene end by 2 bases; junction bases not matched to a gene: 9. Generated by immunoSEQ multiplex PCR, the TCRdb table keeps only in-frame clones and is missing some. The sample has 150,000 or so clones, about nine tenths seen once. A word on this clone: As yet, its antigen is unknown.

This clonotype was obtained from a man over 45 with gastric cancer. The input for sequencing was peripheral blood, taken from a patient treated with photon-based radiotherapy. The chain recombines TRBV5-6 with TRBJ2-7; TRBD2 aligns across 10 bases. CDR3 nucleotides: TGTGCCAGCAGCCGACAACAGAGCGGGAGGGCCTACGAGCAGTACTTC. Translating it yields CASSRQQSGRAYEQYF.